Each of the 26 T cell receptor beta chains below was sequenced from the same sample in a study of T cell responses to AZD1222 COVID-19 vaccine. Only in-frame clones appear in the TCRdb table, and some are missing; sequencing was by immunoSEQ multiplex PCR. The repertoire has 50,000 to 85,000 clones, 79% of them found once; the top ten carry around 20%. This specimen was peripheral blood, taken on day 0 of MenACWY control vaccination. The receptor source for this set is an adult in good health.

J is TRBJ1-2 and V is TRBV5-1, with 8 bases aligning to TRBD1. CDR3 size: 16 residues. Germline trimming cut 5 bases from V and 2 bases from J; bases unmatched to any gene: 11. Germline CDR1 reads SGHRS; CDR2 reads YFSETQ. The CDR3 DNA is TGCGCCAGCAGGATGTTTCCGACAGGGGCCAACTATGGCTACACCTTC. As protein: CASRMFPTGANYGYTF.

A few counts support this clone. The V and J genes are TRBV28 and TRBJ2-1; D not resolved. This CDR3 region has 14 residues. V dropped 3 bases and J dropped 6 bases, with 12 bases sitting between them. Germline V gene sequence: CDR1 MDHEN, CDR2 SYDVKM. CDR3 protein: CASSFPSMPNEQFF. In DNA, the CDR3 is TGTGCCAGCAGTTTCCCTTCCATGCCCAATGAGCAGTTCTTC.

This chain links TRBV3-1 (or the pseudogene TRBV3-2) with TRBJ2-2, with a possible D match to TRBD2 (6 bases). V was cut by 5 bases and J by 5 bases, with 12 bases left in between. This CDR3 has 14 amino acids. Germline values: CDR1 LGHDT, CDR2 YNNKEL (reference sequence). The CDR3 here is CASSFLGGTGELFF. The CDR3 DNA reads TGTGCCAGCAGCTTCCTGGGAGGAACCGGGGAGCTGTTTTTT.

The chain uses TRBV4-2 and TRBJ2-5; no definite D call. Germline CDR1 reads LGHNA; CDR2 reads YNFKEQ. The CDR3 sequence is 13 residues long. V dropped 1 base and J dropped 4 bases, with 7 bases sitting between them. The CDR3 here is CASSQGPGETQYF. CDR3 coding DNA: TGTGCCAGCAGCCAAGGACCGGGAGAGACCCAGTACTTC.

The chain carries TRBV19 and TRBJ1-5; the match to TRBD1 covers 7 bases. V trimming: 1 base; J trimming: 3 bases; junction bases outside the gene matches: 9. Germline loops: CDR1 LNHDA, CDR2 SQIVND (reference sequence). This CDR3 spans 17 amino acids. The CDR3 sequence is CASSIGPTGLNNQPQHF. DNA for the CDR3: TGTGCCAGTAGTATAGGCCCGACAGGGTTAAACAATCAGCCCCAGCATTTT.

CDR3 amino acids: CASSRDRVYGYTF. Written as DNA, the CDR3 is TGTGCCAGCAGCCGGGACAGGGTCTATGGCTACACCTTC. The chain combines TRBV12-3 or TRBV12-4 with TRBJ1-2; TRBD1 matches 9 bases. This CDR3 region has 13 residues. With V trimmed by 6 bases and J by 4 bases, 3 bases remained unmatched.

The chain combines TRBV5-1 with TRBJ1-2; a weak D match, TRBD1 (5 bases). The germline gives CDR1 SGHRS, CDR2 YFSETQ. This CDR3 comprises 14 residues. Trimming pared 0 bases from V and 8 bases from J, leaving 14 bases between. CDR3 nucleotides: TGCGCCAGCAGCTTGGTCCCGGGGGGAAAGGGCTACACCTTC. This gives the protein CASSLVPGGKGYTF.

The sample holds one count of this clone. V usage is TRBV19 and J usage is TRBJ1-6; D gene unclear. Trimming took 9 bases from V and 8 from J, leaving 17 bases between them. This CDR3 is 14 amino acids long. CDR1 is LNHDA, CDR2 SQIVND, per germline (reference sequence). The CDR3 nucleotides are TGTGCCAGCCGGATGGAGGCAAACGATTCACCCCTCCACTTT. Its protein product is CASRMEANDSPLHF.

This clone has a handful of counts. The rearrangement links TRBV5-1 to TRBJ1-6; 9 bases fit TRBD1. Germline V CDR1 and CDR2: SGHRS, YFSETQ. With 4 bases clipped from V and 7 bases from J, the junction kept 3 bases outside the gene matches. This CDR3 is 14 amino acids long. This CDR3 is CASSRTGENSPLHF. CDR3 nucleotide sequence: TGCGCCAGCAGCCGGACAGGGGAAAATTCACCCCTCCACTTT.

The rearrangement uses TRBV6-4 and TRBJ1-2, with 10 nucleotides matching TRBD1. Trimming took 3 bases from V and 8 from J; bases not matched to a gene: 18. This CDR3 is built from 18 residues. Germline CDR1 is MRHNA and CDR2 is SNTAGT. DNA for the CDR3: TGTGCCAGCAGTGAGAGTTCGTCGGGACAGGGGTCTGGTGAGGGCTACACCTTC. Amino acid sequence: CASSESSSGQGSGEGYTF.

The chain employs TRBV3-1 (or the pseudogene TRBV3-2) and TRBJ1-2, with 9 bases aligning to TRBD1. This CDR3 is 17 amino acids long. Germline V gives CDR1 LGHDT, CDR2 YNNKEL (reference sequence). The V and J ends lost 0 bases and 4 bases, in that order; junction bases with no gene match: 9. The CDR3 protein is CASSQDGWTGESYGYTF. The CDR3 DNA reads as TGTGCCAGCAGCCAAGATGGGTGGACAGGGGAGAGCTATGGCTACACCTTC.

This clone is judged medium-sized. CDR3 bases: TGCAGCGTGGGCCCAGGGACAGGGAGGGGAGAGGGCTACACCTTC. It encodes CSVGPGTGRGEGYTF. The chain links TRBV29-1 to TRBJ1-2; 9 bases align to TRBD1. CDR3 size: 15 residues. Germline values: CDR1 SQVTM, CDR2 ANQGSEA. V was pared by 6 bases and J by 8 bases, with 16 bases of the junction left unmatched. Full variable domain (rest looked up from reference TRBV29-1 and TRBJ1-2): SAVISQKPSRDICQRGTSLTIQCQVDSQVTMMFWYRQQPGQSLTLIATANQGSEATYESGFVIDKFPISRPNLTFSTLTVSNMSPEDSSIYLCSVGPGTGRGEGYTFGSGTRLTVV.

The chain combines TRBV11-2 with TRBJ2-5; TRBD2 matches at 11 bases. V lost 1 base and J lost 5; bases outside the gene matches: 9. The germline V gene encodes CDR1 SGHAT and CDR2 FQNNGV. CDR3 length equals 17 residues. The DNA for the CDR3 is TGTGCCAGCAGCTTAGGACTAGCGGGGTATTCGGGGGAGACCCAGTACTTC. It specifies CASSLGLAGYSGETQYF.

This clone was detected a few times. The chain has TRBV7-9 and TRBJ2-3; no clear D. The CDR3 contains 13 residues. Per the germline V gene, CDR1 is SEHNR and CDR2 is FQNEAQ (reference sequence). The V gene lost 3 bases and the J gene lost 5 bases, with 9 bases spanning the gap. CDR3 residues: CASSFWKQDTQYF. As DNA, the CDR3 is TGTGCCAGCAGCTTCTGGAAGCAAGATACGCAGTATTTT.

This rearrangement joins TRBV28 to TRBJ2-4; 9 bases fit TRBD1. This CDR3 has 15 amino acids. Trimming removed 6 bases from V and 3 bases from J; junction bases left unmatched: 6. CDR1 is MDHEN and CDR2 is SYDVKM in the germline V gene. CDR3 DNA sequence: TGTGCCAGCAGCAGCCAGACAGGGGGCAAAAACATTCAGTACTTC. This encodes CASSSQTGGKNIQYF.

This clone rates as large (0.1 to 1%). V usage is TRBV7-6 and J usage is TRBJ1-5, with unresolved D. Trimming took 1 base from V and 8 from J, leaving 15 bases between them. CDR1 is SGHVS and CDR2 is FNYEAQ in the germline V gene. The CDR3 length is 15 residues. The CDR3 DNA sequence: TGTGCCAGCAGCTTAGAGGCAGGAGGGTTAGAGCCCCAGCATTTT. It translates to CASSLEAGGLEPQHF. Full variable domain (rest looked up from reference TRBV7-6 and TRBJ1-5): GAGVSQSPRYKVTKRGQDVALRCDPISGHVSLYWYRQALGQGPEFLTYFNYEAQQDKSGLPNDRFSAERPEGSISTLTIQRTEQRDSAMYRCASSLEAGGLEPQHFGDGTRLSIL.

CDR3 DNA: TGTGCCAGCAGATCTCCTGGAGACACTTACACAGATACGCAGTATTTT. Protein: CASRSPGDTYTDTQYF. The chain combines TRBV5-8 with TRBJ2-3; D remains ambiguous. Germline loops: CDR1 SGHTS, CDR2 YDEGEE. The germline V and J ends were trimmed by 5 bases and 2 bases, with 18 bases remaining between them. The CDR3 totals 16 residues.

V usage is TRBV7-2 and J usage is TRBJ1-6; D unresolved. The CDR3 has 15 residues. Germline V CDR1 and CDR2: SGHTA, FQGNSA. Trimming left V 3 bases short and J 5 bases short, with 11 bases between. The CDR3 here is CASSLGSPNNSPLHF. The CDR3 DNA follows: TGTGCCAGCAGCTTGGGGTCTCCTAATAATTCACCCCTCCACTTT.

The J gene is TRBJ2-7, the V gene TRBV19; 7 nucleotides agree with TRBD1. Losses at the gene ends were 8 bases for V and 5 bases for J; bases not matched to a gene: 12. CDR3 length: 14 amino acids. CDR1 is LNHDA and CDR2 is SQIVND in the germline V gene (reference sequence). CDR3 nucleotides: TGTGCCAGTGGAGTCACAGGGGACGTCGACGAGCAGTACTTC. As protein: CASGVTGDVDEQYF.

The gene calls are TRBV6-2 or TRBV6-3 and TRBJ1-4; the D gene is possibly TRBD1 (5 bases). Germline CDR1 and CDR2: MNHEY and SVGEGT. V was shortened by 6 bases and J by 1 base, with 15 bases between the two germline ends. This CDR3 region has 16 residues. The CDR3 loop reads CASSPVGGETNEKLFF. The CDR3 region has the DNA TGTGCCAGCAGCCCAGTCGGGGGTGAAACTAATGAAAAACTGTTTTTT.

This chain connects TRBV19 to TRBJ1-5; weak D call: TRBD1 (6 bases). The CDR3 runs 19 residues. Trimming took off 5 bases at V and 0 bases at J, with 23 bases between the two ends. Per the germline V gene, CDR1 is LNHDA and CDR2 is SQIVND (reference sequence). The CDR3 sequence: CASSVWGVGGGDSNQPQHF. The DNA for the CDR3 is TGTGCCAGTAGTGTATGGGGAGTAGGGGGTGGAGATAGCAATCAGCCCCAGCATTTT.

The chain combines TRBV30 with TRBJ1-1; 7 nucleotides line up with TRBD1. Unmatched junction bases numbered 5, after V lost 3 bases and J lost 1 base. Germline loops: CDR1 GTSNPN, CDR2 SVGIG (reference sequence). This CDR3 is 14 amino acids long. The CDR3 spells CAWRTTGRNTEAFF. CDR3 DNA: TGTGCCTGGAGGACGACAGGGAGGAACACTGAAGCTTTCTTT. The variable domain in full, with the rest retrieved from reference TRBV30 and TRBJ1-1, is SQTIHQWPATLVQPVGSPLSLECTVEGTSNPNLYWYRQAAGRGLQLLFYSVGIGQISSEVPQNLSASRPQDRQFILSSKKLLLSDSGFYLCAWRTTGRNTEAFFGQGTRLTVV.

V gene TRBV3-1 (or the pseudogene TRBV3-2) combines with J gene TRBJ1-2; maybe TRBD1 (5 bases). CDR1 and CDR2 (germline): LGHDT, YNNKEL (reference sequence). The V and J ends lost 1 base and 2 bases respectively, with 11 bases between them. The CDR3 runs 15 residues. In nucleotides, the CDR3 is TGTGCCAGCAGCCAAGGGACGGGACGAAACTATGGCTACACCTTC. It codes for CASSQGTGRNYGYTF.

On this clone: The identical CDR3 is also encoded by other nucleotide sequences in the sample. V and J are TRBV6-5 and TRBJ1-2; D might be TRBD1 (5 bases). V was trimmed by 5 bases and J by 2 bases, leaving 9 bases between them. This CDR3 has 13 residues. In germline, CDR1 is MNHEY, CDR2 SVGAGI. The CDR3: CASSQGRNYGYTF. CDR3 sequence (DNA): TGTGCCAGCAGTCAGGGTAGGAACTATGGCTACACCTTC.

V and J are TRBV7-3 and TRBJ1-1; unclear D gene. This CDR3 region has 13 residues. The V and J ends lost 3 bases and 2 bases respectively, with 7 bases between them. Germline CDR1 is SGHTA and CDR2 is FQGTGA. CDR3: CASSFDINTEAFF. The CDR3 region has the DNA TGTGCCAGCAGCTTCGACATTAACACTGAAGCTTTCTTT. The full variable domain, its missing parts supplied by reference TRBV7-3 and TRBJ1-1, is GAGVSQTPSNKVTEKGKYVELRCDPISGHTALYWYRQSLGQGPEFLIYFQGTGAADDSGLPNDRFFAVRPEGSVSTLKIQRTERGDSAVYLCASSFDINTEAFFGQGTRLTVV.

The DNA for the CDR3 is TGTGCCTGGATGGAGGGGGGGGTCCCAGGGCCCCAGCATTTT. It codes for CAWMEGGVPGPQHF. V and J are TRBV30 and TRBJ1-5, with D perhaps TRBD1 (6 bases). Trimming took off 4 bases at V and 9 bases at J, with 19 bases between the two ends. This CDR3 region has 14 residues. Germline-derived CDR1 and CDR2 are GTSNPN and SVGIG (reference sequence). Full variable domain (outside the CDR3, taken from reference TRBV30 and TRBJ1-5): SQTIHQWPATLVQPVGSPLSLECTVEGTSNPNLYWYRQAAGRGLQLLFYSVGIGQISSEVPQNLSASRPQDRQFILSSKKLLLSDSGFYLCAWMEGGVPGPQHFGDGTRLSIL.